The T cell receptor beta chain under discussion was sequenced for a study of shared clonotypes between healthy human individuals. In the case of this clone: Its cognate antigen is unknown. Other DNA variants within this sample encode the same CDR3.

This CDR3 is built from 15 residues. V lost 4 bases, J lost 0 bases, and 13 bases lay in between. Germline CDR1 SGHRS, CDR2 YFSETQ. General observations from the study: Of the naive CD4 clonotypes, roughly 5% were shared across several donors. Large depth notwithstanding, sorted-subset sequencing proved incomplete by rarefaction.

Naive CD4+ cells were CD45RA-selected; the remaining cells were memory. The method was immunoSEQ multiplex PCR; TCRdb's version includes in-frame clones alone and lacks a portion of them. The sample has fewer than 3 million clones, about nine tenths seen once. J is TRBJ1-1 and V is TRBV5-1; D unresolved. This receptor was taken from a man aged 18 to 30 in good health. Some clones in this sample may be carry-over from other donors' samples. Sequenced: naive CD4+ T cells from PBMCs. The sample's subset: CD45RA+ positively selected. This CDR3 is CASSPSGNMNTEAFF. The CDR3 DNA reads TGCGCCAGCAGCCCTTCGGGGAACATGAACACTGAAGCTTTCTTT.